One TCR beta chain is described in this entry. The sample is drawn from a study of blood T cell repertoires in COVID-19. The assay was immunoSEQ multiplex PCR, and TCRdb's table has in-frame clones only and misses some. The table lists 24,000 or so clones, about nine tenths of them singletons, with approximately 15% in the top ten. The sequenced sample was peripheral blood. The sequence was collected from a human donor in a cohort sampled during active COVID-19. The donor label of this sample is uncertain.

CDR3 amino acids: CATSDQRQGAGDTQYF. Here the CDR3 DNA reads TGTGCCACCAGTGATCAGCGACAGGGGGCTGGAGATACGCAGTATTTT. The rearrangement links TRBV24-1 to TRBJ2-3, with 10 bases that match TRBD1. V shed 3 bases, J shed 5 bases, and the junction held 7 bases outside the gene matches. Per the germline V gene, CDR1 is KGHDR and CDR2 is SFDVKD. The CDR3 has 16 residues.